The TCR beta chain described here comes from a study of cytomegalovirus exposure and HLA in healthy donors. For the study at large: An earlier analysis identified some 110 million unique TCR beta sequences in 150 million to 200 million T cells. General study results and limits: The classifier, whose performance was assessed in both the original and validation cohorts, reportedly diagnosed cytomegalovirus status with high specificity and sensitivity.

Vbeta (60) and Jbeta (13) primers were used in the PCR. Sequencing used immunoSEQ multiplex PCR; TCRdb keeps in-frame clones, though not all of them. Of roughly 150,000 clones listed, around 74% were seen once; the top ten hold 2% to 3%. A word on this clone: Its antigen is still unknown.

Source material: PBMCs. This receptor was identified in a female donor in good health and CMV-seronegative.

The CDR3: CSVGGLLGTEAFF. In nucleotides, the CDR3 is TGCAGCGTGGGCGGACTCCTCGGTACTGAAGCTTTCTTT. The chain recombines TRBV29-1 with TRBJ1-1; D call uncertain. The CDR3 extends over 13 amino acids. Trimming took off 6 bases at V and 5 bases at J, with 16 bases between the two ends. CDR1 SQVTM and CDR2 ANQGSEA come from the germline V gene. Variable domain in full (rest from reference TRBV29-1 and TRBJ1-1): SAVISQKPSRDICQRGTSLTIQCQVDSQVTMMFWYRQQPGQSLTLIATANQGSEATYESGFVIDKFPISRPNLTFSTLTVSNMSPEDSSIYLCSVGGLLGTEAFFGQGTRLTVV.